The clone carrying this T cell receptor beta chain was observed at least ten times. No antigen is known for it. TCRdb recomputed calls from the multiplex PCR reads with MiXCR, one row per CDR3 protein. The data show approximately 45,000 distinct CDR3 sequences, approximately 22% seen once. The data stem from a study of breast tumors, draining lymph nodes, adjacent tissues. The V gene's germline CDR1 is SNHLY and CDR2 FYNNEI. This CDR3 has 16 amino acids. Trimming at V came to 7 bases and at J to 4 bases, leaving 14 bases not matched to a gene. General study points: Tumor TCR diversity was below lymph nodes but above nontumor tissue.

The J gene is TRBJ2-3, the V gene TRBV2; 7 positions match TRBD2. Sample: breast tumor tissue. The receptor's source is a female donor with breast cancer. Some clones in this sample may be carry-over from other donors' samples. The CDR3 DNA reads as TGTGCCAGCAATGACCCCGGGACTAATGGGGCAGATACGCAGTATTTT. It translates to CASNDPGTNGADTQYF.